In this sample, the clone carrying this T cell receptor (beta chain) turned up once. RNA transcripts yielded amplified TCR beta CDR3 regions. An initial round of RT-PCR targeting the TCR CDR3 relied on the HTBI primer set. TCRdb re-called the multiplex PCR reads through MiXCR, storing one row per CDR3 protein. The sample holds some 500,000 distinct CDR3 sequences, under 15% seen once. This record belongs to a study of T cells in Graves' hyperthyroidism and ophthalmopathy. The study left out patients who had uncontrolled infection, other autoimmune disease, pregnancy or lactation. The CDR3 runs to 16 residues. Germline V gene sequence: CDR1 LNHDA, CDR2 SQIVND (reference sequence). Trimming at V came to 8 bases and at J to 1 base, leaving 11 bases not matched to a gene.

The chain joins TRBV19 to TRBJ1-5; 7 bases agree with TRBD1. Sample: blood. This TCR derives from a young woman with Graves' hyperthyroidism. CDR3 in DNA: TGTGCCAGTTCCCCACCGCTACAGGGGAGCAATCAGCCCCAGCATTTT. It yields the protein CASSPPLQGSNQPQHF.